This T cell receptor beta chain was captured in a study of shared clonotypes between healthy human individuals. Naive CD8 cells were CD45RO-negative, positively selected for CCR7, excluding terminally differentiated effector memory CD45RA+ cells. Free of recent acute infections or vaccinations, the donors were healthy HIV-negative adults. The CDR3 runs to 15 residues. The germline CDR1 and CDR2 sequences are LNHNV and YYDKDF (reference sequence). With 7 bases removed from V and 6 bases from J, the gap between germline ends came to 21 bases. The authors distributed each subset's genomic DNA evenly over several immunoSEQ plates. Using immunoSEQ multiplex PCR, the repertoire was profiled, and TCRdb retains in-frame clones only, with some absent. Of around 610,000 clones in the sample, roughly 95% were seen once.

The chain couples TRBV15 to TRBJ1-2; a weak D match, TRBD1 (6 bases). Sequences were obtained from naive CD8+ T cells sorted from blood. This TCR was recovered from a woman in her twenties or thirties in good health. The CDR3 nucleotides are TGTGCCACCACCCGGGGGCGACCCTTTCGGCATGGCTACACCTTC. Its protein is CATTRGRPFRHGYTF.